These 8 T cell receptor beta chains originate from one sample sequenced in a study of T cell repertoires in cytomegalovirus infection. TCRdb processed the reads anew with MiXCR; each CDR3 protein has one entry. The sample shows 200,000 to 300,000 distinct CDR3 sequences, about an eighth of them seen only once. The sequenced sample was PBMCs. The receptors come from a human donor in good health (CMV status not recorded). Some clones in this sample may be carry-over from other donors' samples.

This clonotype occurred many times. The CDR3 region has the DNA TGTGCCAGCGGACTGACTTACGAGCAGTACTTC. Translating it yields CASGLTYEQYF. J is TRBJ2-7 and V is TRBV28, with D tentatively TRBD2 (5 bases). The length of the CDR3 is 11 residues. Looked up from germline, CDR1 is MDHEN and CDR2 is SYDVKM. The V gene lost 8 bases and the J gene lost 4 bases, with 9 bases spanning the gap.

This clonotype was seen a few times. V gene TRBV20-1 combines with J gene TRBJ1-6; TRBD1 aligns across 9 bases. The V segment lost 5 bases and the J segment 9 bases; nucleotides outside the gene matches: 11. The CDR3 length is 15 residues. The germline V gene has CDR1 DFQATT and CDR2 SNEGSKA (reference sequence). The CDR3 coding sequence is TGCAGTGCTCGGAAGACAGGGGGGAACTCTTCACCCCTCCACTTT. Its protein is CSARKTGGNSSPLHF.

V usage is TRBV6-2 or TRBV6-3 and J usage is TRBJ2-2; tentative D call: TRBD1 (6 bases). The CDR3 extends over 15 amino acids. Germline lookup yields CDR1 MNHEY and CDR2 SVGEGT. V was cut by 0 bases and J by 5 bases, with 10 bases left in between. In DNA, the CDR3 is TGTGCCAGCAGTTACTCTTATACAGGGACCGGGGAGCTGTTTTTT. Its protein product is CASSYSYTGTGELFF.

This clonotype was recorded at least ten times. This chain joins TRBV28 and TRBJ2-4; tentatively, D is TRBD1 or TRBD2 (6 bases each). V was cut by 6 bases and J by 0 bases, with 21 bases left in between. The germline V gene has CDR1 MDHEN and CDR2 SYDVKM. The CDR3 totals 18 residues. CDR3 amino acids: CASSSPGEGGLAKNIQYF. CDR3 coding DNA: TGTGCCAGCAGCTCCCCGGGAGAGGGGGGACTAGCCAAAAACATTCAGTACTTC.

This clonotype appeared a few times. This chain connects TRBV29-1 to TRBJ1-1, with D possibly being TRBD1 (5 bases). Germline values: CDR1 SQVTM, CDR2 ANQGSEA. The germline V and J ends were trimmed by 7 bases and 4 bases, with 13 bases remaining between them. This CDR3 spans 12 amino acids. The CDR3 DNA follows: TGCAGCGCGCGAACGGGGCCCACTGAAGCTTTCTTT. This encodes CSARTGPTEAFF.

Many counts were recorded for this clonotype. The chain couples TRBV7-6 to TRBJ2-7; D remains unclear. CDR1 is SGHVS and CDR2 is FNYEAQ in the germline V gene. Trimming took off 6 bases at V and 3 bases at J, with 18 bases between the two ends. There are 15 residues in the CDR3. In DNA form, the CDR3 reads TGTGCCAGCAGTCAAAACCCGGGCAGCCACTACGAGCAGTACTTC. This gives the protein CASSQNPGSHYEQYF.

This clonotype was seen only a few times. The chain couples TRBV12-3 or TRBV12-4 to TRBJ2-4; TRBD1 or TRBD2 may be the D gene (6 bases each). Trimming removed 2 bases at V and 3 bases at J, with 8 bases between. The CDR3 is 14 residues long. The CDR3 region has the DNA TGTGCCAGCAGTTTAAGGGGGGACAAAAACATTCAGTACTTC. It encodes CASSLRGDKNIQYF.

The chain couples TRBV2 to TRBJ2-3, with D tentatively TRBD2 (6 bases). The CDR3 runs 14 residues. The V end lost 2 bases, the J end lost 13 bases, and 19 bases lay between the germline ends. Germline CDR1 and CDR2: SNHLY and FYNNEI. CDR3 residues: CASSENLAGPRKYF. CDR3 coding DNA: TGTGCCAGCAGTGAAAATCTGGCGGGACCACGCAAGTATTTT.